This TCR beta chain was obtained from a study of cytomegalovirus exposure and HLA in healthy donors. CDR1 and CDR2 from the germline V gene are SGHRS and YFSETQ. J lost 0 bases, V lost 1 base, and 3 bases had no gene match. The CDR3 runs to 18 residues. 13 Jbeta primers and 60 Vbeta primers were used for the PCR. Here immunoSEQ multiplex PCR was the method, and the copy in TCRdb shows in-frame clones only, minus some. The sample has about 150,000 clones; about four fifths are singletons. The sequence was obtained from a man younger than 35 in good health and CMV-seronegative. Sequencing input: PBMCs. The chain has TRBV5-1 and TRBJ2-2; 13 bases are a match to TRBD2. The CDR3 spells CASSLWTSGGSNTGELFF. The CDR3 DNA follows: TGCGCCAGCAGCTTGTGGACTAGCGGGGGCTCGAACACCGGGGAGCTGTTTTTT.